This T cell receptor (beta chain) was identified during a study of technical replicates of blood from several donors. Looked up from germline, CDR1 is LNHDA and CDR2 is SQIVND (reference sequence). V lost 5 bases to trimming and J lost 5 bases; unmatched junction nucleotides: 8. This CDR3 spans 16 amino acids. Libraries were prepared by immunoSEQ multiplex PCR; TCRdb keeps only in-frame clonotypes and omits some of them. The sample has some 77,000 clones, around 90% seen once. The specimen was T cells isolated from PBMCs. This sequence joins TRBV19 and TRBJ2-5; TRBD2 matches at 13 bases. This TCR was recovered from a human donor in good health. CDR3 amino acids: CASSPTWTSGSETQYF. CDR3 DNA: TGTGCCAGTAGTCCAACCTGGACTAGCGGGAGTGAGACCCAGTACTTC.